This T cell receptor (beta chain) is from a study of T cells in Graves' hyperthyroidism and ophthalmopathy (dated by TCRdb to about 2019). For the study in its entirety: To identify distinguishing TCR V-J signatures, a discovery cohort of 95 to 100 patients was used, comprising 43 with Graves' ophthalmopathy and 57 with stable Graves' hyperthyroidism. Prospective prediction of ophthalmopathy was tested in an independent validation cohort of 18 to 20 hyperthyroidism patients and 15 to 17 patients who later progressed to ophthalmopathy. The 75 to 100 discovery patients were randomly split 7:3 into training and test sets. In addition, the study compared T-cell repertoires in thyroid tissue and in blood from roughly 6 Graves' hyperthyroidism patients. After blood sampling, hyperthyroidism patients were treated with methimazole at a starting dose of 30 mg daily, and ophthalmopathy patients were treated with high-dose intravenous methylprednisolone. The paper reports TCR Vbeta CDR3 sequencing of about 140 peripheral blood samples: some 44 ophthalmopathy, about 75 hyperthyroidism and approximately 17 progressor patients.

A patient counted as having stable Graves' hyperthyroidism if no progression to ophthalmopathy occurred over 18 months of follow-up. Hyperthyroidism patients were newly diagnosed, had a disease duration of under 2 months, and were aged 18 to 65 years. The study excluded patients with uncontrolled infections, other autoimmune diseases, pregnancy or lactation. Diagnoses relied on clinical symptoms, serum thyroxine and TRAb, thyroid ultrasound and orbital computed tomography. Total RNA was extracted with Trizol reagent, and quality was checked on an Agilent 2100 Bioanalyzer. The full study reports these points: Ophthalmopathy was separated from stable hyperthyroidism by a 13 V-J signature model, with 85% to 90% sensitivity and about 81% specificity obtained in cross-validation and 80%/75% obtained in testing. In validation, the model predicted progression to ophthalmopathy a median of approximately 6.3 months before onset, with about 70% sensitivity and almost 75% specificity. Most expanded thyroid clonotypes (frequency above 0.001) were also found in blood, which suggests that blood repertoires may mirror thyroid immune responses. Sample size was not statistically predetermined, and blinding of investigators to group allocation was not performed.

This clonotype was detected ten times or more. Its antigen is not yet known. No base qualities exist here, and no much larger clone lies one base off it. The TCR beta CDR3 regions were amplified from the RNA transcripts. The TCR CDR3 was subjected to a first round of RT-PCR using the HTBI primer set and the Qiagen OneStep RT-PCR kit. Libraries were constructed in a second round of multiplex PCR, after which size selection and purification were performed. Libraries were sequenced paired-end with 100 bp reads on an Illumina HiSeq2000. On the authors' methods: Raw data were processed with SOAPnuke, discarding reads with adapters, uncalled bases, mean Phred below 15, or no exact constant-primer or identifier match. COPE v1.2.5 was used to merge the high-quality paired reads, and each unique nucleotide sequence was defined as a clonotype. MiTCR v1.1 was used to align clonotypes to the IMGT TRBV, TRBD and TRBJ reference segments. Only V-J combinations with frequency above 0.0001, covering about 99% of repertoires, were analysed. The TCS score was defined as F50 (clonal expansion) divided by E x V (chaos), with BLOSUM62-based TCRdist calculated between CDR3 peptides within each V-J. Welch's t-statistics and random forest reduced fewer than 550 V-J features to 13, which were used in a naive Bayes classifier (R e1071). The public reads were reanalyzed by TCRdb: fastp trimming at Q25, MiXCR alignment, in-frame beta chains only. Every CDR3 protein is listed once, alongside the most common genes and DNA of its rows. These V and J calls are TCRdb output, not the study's own analysis. The sample yields under 700,000 distinct CDR3 sequences; roughly 46% were counted once. Of the sample, 8.2% is held by the ten largest clones.

The sequence was collected from a woman between 18 and 29 years old with Graves' hyperthyroidism. Donor details come from another sample of the same person, matched by shared clones. The specimen sequenced was peripheral blood or thyroid tissue (not recorded which).

The CDR3 sequence is CSVDGAETQYF. The DNA reads as follows: TGCAGCGTTGACGGGGCAGAGACCCAGTACTTC. The sequence joins TRBV29-1 to TRBJ2-5; the D gene is possibly TRBD1 or TRBD2, each agreeing over 5 bases. V drops 3 bases and J drops 4 bases, leaving 6 bases in between. CDR1 is given as SQVTM and CDR2 as ANQGSEA, both from the germline V gene. The CDR3 holds 11 amino acids from the cysteine to the phenylalanine. The read is trimmed to its CDR3 DNA, 33 bases read in frame from base 1.